Following are 14 T cell receptor beta chains from one sample sequenced in a study of blood T cell repertoires in COVID-19. Sequencing was performed with immunoSEQ multiplex PCR; in TCRdb, only in-frame clones are kept and a portion is missing. Here the sample spans tens of thousands of clones, 88% being singletons. The sample taken for sequencing was peripheral blood. These TCRs come from a human donor in a cohort sampled during active COVID-19.

This rearrangement joins TRBV5-4 to TRBJ2-3; TRBD2 matches 8 bases. J lost 4 bases, V lost 5 bases, and 6 bases had no gene match. CDR1 is SGHNT, CDR2 YYREEE, per germline (reference sequence). The CDR3 is made up of 14 amino acids. CDR3 loop: CASRTPGGPDTQYF. DNA for the CDR3: TGTGCCAGCAGAACCCCGGGGGGGCCAGATACGCAGTATTTT.

This chain connects TRBV16 to TRBJ1-5; a weak D match, TRBD1 (5 bases). V lost 2 bases and J 7 bases, leaving 9 bases between the germline ends. CDR1 KGHSY and CDR2 FQNENV come from the germline V gene. The CDR3 totals 13 residues. CDR3 loop: CASSQTGGQPQHF. The CDR3 nucleotides are TGTGCCAGCAGCCAAACCGGGGGGCAGCCCCAGCATTTT. Full variable domain (outside the CDR3, taken from reference TRBV16 and TRBJ1-5): GEEVAQTPKHLVRGEGQKAKLYCAPIKGHSYVFWYQQVLKNEFKFLISFQNENVFDETGMPKERFSAKCLPNSPCSLEIQATKLEDSAVYFCASSQTGGQPQHFGDGTRLSIL.

This chain connects TRBV18 to TRBJ1-5, with TRBD1 matching 8 bases. CDR3 length equals 14 residues. V gave up 6 bases and J gave up 7 bases; unmatched junction bases: 8. The germline CDR1 and CDR2 sequences are KGHSH and LQKENI. CDR3 amino acids: CASSLDRGGQPQHF. For the CDR3, the DNA is TGTGCCAGCTCCCTAGACAGGGGCGGACAGCCCCAGCATTTT. Looking up the rest from reference TRBV18 and TRBJ1-5 gives the full variable domain: NAGVMQNPRHLVRRRGQEARLRCSPMKGHSHVYWYRQLPEEGLKFMVYLQKENIIDESGMPKERFSAEFPKEGPSILRIQQVVRGDSAAYFCASSLDRGGQPQHFGDGTRLSIL.

The rearrangement uses TRBV9 and TRBJ2-3; 9 bases fit TRBD2. In germline, CDR1 is SGDLS, CDR2 YYNGEE. V lost 4 bases, J lost 2 bases, and 11 bases stayed unmatched. This CDR3 contains 17 residues. This CDR3 reads CASSFPAGGINTDTQYF. In DNA form, the CDR3 reads TGTGCCAGCAGCTTTCCGGCGGGAGGGATTAACACAGATACGCAGTATTTT.

This chain joins TRBV9 and TRBJ1-3, with TRBD1 as a possible D gene (6 bases). V dropped 3 bases and J dropped 4 bases, with 20 bases sitting between them. The germline V gene encodes CDR1 SGDLS and CDR2 YYNGEE. The CDR3 totals 17 residues. The CDR3 sequence is CASSDRLGGEAGNTIYF. In DNA, the CDR3 is TGTGCCAGCAGCGACCGATTAGGGGGGGAAGCGGGAAACACCATATATTTT. The full variable domain, completed using reference TRBV9 and TRBJ1-3, is DSGVTQTPKHLITATGQRVTLRCSPRSGDLSVYWYQQSLDQGLQFLIQYYNGEERAKGNILERFSAQQFPDLHSELNLSSLELGDSALYFCASSDRLGGEAGNTIYFGEGSWLTVV.

The V and J genes are TRBV28 and TRBJ2-1; TRBD1 matches at 12 bases. The CDR3 runs 16 residues. J was trimmed by 2 bases and V by 8 bases; bases with no gene match: 7. CDR1 MDHEN and CDR2 SYDVKM come from the germline V gene. The CDR3 nucleotides read TGTGCCAGCCCTGGTGGGACAGGGGGCCCCTACAATGAGCAGTTCTTC. Protein product: CASPGGTGGPYNEQFF.

The chain employs TRBV24-1 and TRBJ1-5; 8 bases fit TRBD1. Germline trimming cut 6 bases from V and 3 bases from J; bases unmatched to any gene: 3. Germline-derived CDR1 and CDR2 are KGHDR and SFDVKD. The CDR3 runs to 14 residues. Here the CDR3 reads CATSLTGDNQPQHF. The CDR3 DNA follows: TGTGCCACCAGTTTGACAGGGGACAATCAGCCCCAGCATTTT.

This clone was recorded a few times. The V and J genes are TRBV12-3 or TRBV12-4 and TRBJ2-3; tentatively, D is TRBD2 (5 bases). The V gene lost 1 base and the J gene lost 12 bases, with 11 bases spanning the gap. CDR3 size: 12 residues. The CDR3 protein is CASSLGTFEQYF. In DNA, the CDR3 is TGTGCCAGCAGTTTAGGGACTTTCGAACAGTATTTT.

J is TRBJ2-3 and V is TRBV3-1 (or the pseudogene TRBV3-2); 12 nucleotides match TRBD2. Per the germline V gene, CDR1 is LGHDT and CDR2 is YNNKEL (reference sequence). V lost 4 bases, J lost 1 base, and 6 bases stayed unmatched. The CDR3 extends over 17 amino acids. The CDR3 DNA sequence: TGTGCCAGCAGCCCCCGACTAGCGGGGGACGGCACAGATACGCAGTATTTT. Protein: CASSPRLAGDGTDTQYF.

The chain carries TRBV27 and TRBJ2-3; 8 bases map to TRBD1. Germline V CDR1 and CDR2: MNHEY, SMNVEV (reference sequence). CDR3 length: 14 residues. V lost 5 bases, J lost 8 bases, and 9 bases stayed unmatched. The CDR3 DNA is TGTGCCAGCAGTCTAGTCGGACAGGGCGGTACGCAGTATTTT. Encoded protein: CASSLVGQGGTQYF.

The gene calls are TRBV10-1 and TRBJ1-5; D not certain. The CDR3 has 17 amino acids. V lost 0 bases, J lost 0 bases, and 12 bases lay in between. The germline CDR1 and CDR2 sequences are WNHNN and SYGVQD (reference sequence). CDR3 region: CASSESRSEHSNQPQHF. Here the CDR3 DNA reads TGCGCCAGCAGTGAGTCGCGGTCAGAACATAGCAATCAGCCCCAGCATTTT.

The V and J genes are TRBV4-2 and TRBJ1-1, with a weak D call TRBD1 (6 bases). The CDR3 spans 15 residues. V lost 1 base and J lost 5, with 14 bases in between. CDR1 is LGHNA, CDR2 YNFKEQ, per germline. Here the CDR3 DNA reads TGTGCCAGCAGCCAAGTCGACAGGAGTGGAACTGAAGCTTTCTTT. This sequence encodes CASSQVDRSGTEAFF.

The chain joins TRBV28 to TRBJ2-7; no reliable D call. The CDR3 extends over 11 amino acids. The germline V gene encodes CDR1 MDHEN and CDR2 SYDVKM. V was cut by 6 bases and J by 8 bases, with 11 bases left in between. CDR3 sequence reads: CASSQTRKQYF. CDR3 bases: TGTGCCAGCAGCCAGACAAGAAAGCAGTACTTC.

The rearrangement links TRBV9 to TRBJ2-5, with TRBD2 matching over 10 bases. CDR3 length: 15 residues. Unmatched junction bases numbered 7, after V lost 3 bases and J lost 5 bases. Looked up from germline, CDR1 is SGDLS and CDR2 is YYNGEE. The CDR3 region has the DNA TGTGCCAGCAGCGGTAGCGGGGGGCGACGGGAGACCCAGTACTTC. This encodes CASSGSGGRRETQYF. The full variable domain, rest sourced from reference TRBV9 and TRBJ2-5, is DSGVTQTPKHLITATGQRVTLRCSPRSGDLSVYWYQQSLDQGLQFLIQYYNGEERAKGNILERFSAQQFPDLHSELNLSSLELGDSALYFCASSGSGGRRETQYFGPGTRLLVL.